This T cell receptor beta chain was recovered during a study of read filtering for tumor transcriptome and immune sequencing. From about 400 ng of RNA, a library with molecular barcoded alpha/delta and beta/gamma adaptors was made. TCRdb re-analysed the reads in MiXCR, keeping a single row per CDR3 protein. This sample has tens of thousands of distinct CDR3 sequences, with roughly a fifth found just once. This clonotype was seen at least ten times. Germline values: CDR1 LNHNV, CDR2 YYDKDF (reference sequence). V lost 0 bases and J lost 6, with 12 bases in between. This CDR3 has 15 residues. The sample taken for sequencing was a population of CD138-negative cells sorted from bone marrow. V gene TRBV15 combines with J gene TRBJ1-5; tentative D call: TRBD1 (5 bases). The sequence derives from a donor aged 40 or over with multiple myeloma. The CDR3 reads CATSRDPGGSQPQHF. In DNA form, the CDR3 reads TGTGCCACCAGCAGAGACCCCGGGGGGTCTCAGCCCCAGCATTTT. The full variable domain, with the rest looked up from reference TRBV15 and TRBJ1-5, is DAMVIQNPRYQVTQFGKPVTLSCSQTLNHNVMYWYQQKSSQAPKLLFHYYDKDFNNEADTPDNFQSRRPNTSFCFLDIRSPGLGDTAMYLCATSRDPGGSQPQHFGDGTRLSIL.